Detailed here is one T cell receptor (beta chain). This record belongs to a study of blood T cell repertoires in COVID-19. About the research overall: From T cells, B-cell-depleted T cells, or PBMCs came the material, which was cDNA or gDNA.

Germline-derived CDR1 and CDR2 are LGHDT and YNNKEL (reference sequence). V was clipped by 2 bases and J by 4 bases; unmatched bases: 4. The CDR3 loop spans 14 amino acids. The data were produced by immunoSEQ multiplex PCR, yet TCRdb's version contains in-frame clones alone and is incomplete. In the table there are tens of thousands of clones, about 86% of which are singletons. Sequenced input: peripheral blood. This chain joins TRBV3-1 (or the pseudogene TRBV3-2) and TRBJ1-1, with 7 bases lining up with TRBD1. This clonotype originated in a woman of 80 years or more in a cohort sampled during active or convalescent COVID-19. The CDR3 region is CASSQPTGTTEAFF. CDR3 sequence (DNA): TGTGCCAGCAGCCAACCGACAGGGACCACTGAAGCTTTCTTT.